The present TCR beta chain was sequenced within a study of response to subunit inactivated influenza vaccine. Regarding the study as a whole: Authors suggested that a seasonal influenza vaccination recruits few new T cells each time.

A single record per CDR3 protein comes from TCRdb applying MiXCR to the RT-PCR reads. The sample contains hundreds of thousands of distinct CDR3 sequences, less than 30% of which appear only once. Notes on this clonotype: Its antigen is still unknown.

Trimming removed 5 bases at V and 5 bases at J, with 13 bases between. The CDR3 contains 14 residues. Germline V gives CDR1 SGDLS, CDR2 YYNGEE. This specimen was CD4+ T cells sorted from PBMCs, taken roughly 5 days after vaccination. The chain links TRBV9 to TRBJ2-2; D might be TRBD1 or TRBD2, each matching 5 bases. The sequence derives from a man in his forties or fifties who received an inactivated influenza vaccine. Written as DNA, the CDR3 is TGTGCCAGCAGAGTCGACAGCGGTACCGGGGAGCTGTTTTTT. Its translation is CASRVDSGTGELFF.